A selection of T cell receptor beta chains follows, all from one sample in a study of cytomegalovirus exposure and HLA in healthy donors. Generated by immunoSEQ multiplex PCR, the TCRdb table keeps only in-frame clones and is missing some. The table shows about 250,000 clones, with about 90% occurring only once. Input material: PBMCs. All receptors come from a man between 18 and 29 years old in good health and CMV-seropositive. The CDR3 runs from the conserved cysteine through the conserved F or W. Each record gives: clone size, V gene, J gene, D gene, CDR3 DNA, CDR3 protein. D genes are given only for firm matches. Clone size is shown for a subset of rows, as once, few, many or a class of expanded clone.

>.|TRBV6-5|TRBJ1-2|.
TGTGCCAGCAGTTCGAGCCGGGTGTATGGCTACACCTTC
CASSSSRVYGYTF
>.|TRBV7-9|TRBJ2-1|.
TGTGCCAGCAGCGACACTACGGGCAATGAGCAGTTCTTC
CASSDTTGNEQFF
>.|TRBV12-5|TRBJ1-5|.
TGTGCTAGTGGTTTGGTTGGGAATCAGCCCCAGCATTTT
CASGLVGNQPQHF
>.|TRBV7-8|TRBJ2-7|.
TGTGCCAGCAGCTTAAAGTTGAGTTACGAGCAGTACTTC
CASSLKLSYEQYF
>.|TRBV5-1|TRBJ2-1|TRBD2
TGCGCCAGCAGCCTGGGAGGGCTAGCTCTGGATGAGCAGTTCTTC
CASSLGGLALDEQFF
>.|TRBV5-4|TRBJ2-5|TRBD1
TGTGCCAGCAGGAGACAGGGGGCGCGTAAAGAGACCCAGTACTTC
CASRRQGARKETQYF
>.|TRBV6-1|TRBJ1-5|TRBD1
TGTGCCAGCAGTGAAAGGGACAGGGGTCAGCCCCAGCATTTT
CASSERDRGQPQHF
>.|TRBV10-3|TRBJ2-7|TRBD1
TGTGCCATCGGTGGACAGGGAAGCTCCTACGAGCAGTACTTC
CAIGGQGSSYEQYF
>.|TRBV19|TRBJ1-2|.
TGTGCCAGTCGGGCGGGGCGGCACCTCTTGGGCTACACCTTC
CASRAGRHLLGYTF
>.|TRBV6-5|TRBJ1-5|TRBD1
TGTGCCAGCAGGGAACAGGGGTTGGCGAATCAGCCCCAGCATTTT
CASREQGLANQPQHF
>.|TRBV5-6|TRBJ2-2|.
TGTGCCAGCAGCTTGTCTTTCGGGGAGCTGTTTTTT
CASSLSFGELFF
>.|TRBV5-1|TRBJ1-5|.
TGCGCCAGCAGCTGGGAGCCCAATCAGCCCCAGCATTTT
CASSWEPNQPQHF
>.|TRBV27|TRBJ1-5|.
TGTGCCAGCAGTTTAGAAGGGGACCTACTAGGCAGCAATCAGCCCCAGCATTTT
CASSLEGDLLGSNQPQHF
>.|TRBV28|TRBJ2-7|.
TGTGCCAGCAGTTCGCCCTCGGGTAGCCAAACCTCCTACGAGCAGTACTTC
CASSSPSGSQTSYEQYF
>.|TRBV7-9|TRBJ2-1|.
TGTGCCAGCACTGCACAATCGGGAAGTGGTGAGCAGTTCTTC
CASTAQSGSGEQFF
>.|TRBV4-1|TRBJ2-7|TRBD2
TGCGCCAGCAGCCAAACTAGCGGGACGGCTACCTACGAGCAGTACTTC
CASSQTSGTATYEQYF
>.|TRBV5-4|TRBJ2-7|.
TGTGCCAGCAGCTCCCGGGGGGCGACCTACGAGCAGTACTTC
CASSSRGATYEQYF
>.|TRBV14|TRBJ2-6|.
TGTGCCAGCAGCCAAGAGTGGACTGGGGCCAACGTCCTGACTTTC
CASSQEWTGANVLTF
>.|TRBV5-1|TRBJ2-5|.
TGCGCCAGCAGCCCTACGGAGTTCCAAGAGACCCAGTACTTC
CASSPTEFQETQYF
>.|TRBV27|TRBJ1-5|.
TGTGCCAGCAGTTTTCTCTTCGGGGGCGGTCAGCCCCAGCATTTT
CASSFLFGGGQPQHF
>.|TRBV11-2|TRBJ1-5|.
TGTGCCAGCAGCTCAGGTCCCCAACGGCCCCAGCATTTT
CASSSGPQRPQHF
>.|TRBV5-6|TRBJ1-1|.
TGTGCCAGCAACACAGGGTCGAACACTGAAGCTTTCTTT
CASNTGSNTEAFF
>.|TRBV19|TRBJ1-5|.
TGTGCCAGTAGTATATTGGATAGCAATCAGCCCCAGCATTTT
CASSILDSNQPQHF
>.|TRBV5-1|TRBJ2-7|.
TGCGCCAGCAGCTACACAGTTGGGGTCATGAGCGAGCAGTACTTC
CASSYTVGVMSEQYF
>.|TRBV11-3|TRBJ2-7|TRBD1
TGTGCCAGCAGCTCCCGGGACAGGAACTCCTACGAGCAGTACTTC
CASSSRDRNSYEQYF
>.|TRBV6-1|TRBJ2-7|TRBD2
TGTGCCAGCAGTGTTCTAGCGGATTCCTACGAGCAGTACTTC
CASSVLADSYEQYF
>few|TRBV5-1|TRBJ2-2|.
TGCGCCAGCAGGACACGAGGCCTAGCTATGAACACCGGGGAGCTGTTTTTT
CASRTRGLAMNTGELFF
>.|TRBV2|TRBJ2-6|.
TGTGCCAGGATGAGGAGTTCTGGGGCCAACGTCCTGACTTTC
CARMRSSGANVLTF
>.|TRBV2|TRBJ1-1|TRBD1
TGTGCCAGCAGTGCACAGGGGCCTAACACTGAAGCTTTCTTT
CASSAQGPNTEAFF
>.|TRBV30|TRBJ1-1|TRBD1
TGTGCCTGGAGTTTTGTGAAGACAGGGGAAGCTTTCTTT
CAWSFVKTGEAFF
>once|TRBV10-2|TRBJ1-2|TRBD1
TGCGCCAGCAGCAGGGACAGGGTTCATGGCTACACCTTC
CASSRDRVHGYTF
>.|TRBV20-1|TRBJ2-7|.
TGCAGTGTAGTCAGGGCCTACGAGCAGTACTTC
CSVVRAYEQYF
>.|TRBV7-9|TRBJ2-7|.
TGTGCCAGCAGCTTGATTGGGGGCTACGAGCAGTACTTC
CASSLIGGYEQYF
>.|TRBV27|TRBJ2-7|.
TGTGCCAGCAGTTTATCCGACGGAGCCTACGAGCAGTACTTC
CASSLSDGAYEQYF
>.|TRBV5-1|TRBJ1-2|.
TGCGCCAGCAGCAGAGGAGAGGGTGTAGGTGATGGCTACACCTTC
CASSRGEGVGDGYTF
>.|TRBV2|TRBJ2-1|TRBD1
TGTGCCAGCAGCCCGGGACAGGGTGAACAGTTCTTC
CASSPGQGEQFF
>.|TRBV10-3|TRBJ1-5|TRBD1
TGTGCCAGCAGTGAGACCGGGACAGCAAGCAATCAGCCCCAGCATTTT
CASSETGTASNQPQHF
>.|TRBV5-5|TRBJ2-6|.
TGTGCCAGCAGCACCCGTCGAGATGCTGGGGCCAACGTCCTGACTTTC
CASSTRRDAGANVLTF
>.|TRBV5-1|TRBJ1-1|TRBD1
TGCGCCAGCCAAACCATATCAGGGGGCACTGAAGCTTTCTTT
CASQTISGGTEAFF
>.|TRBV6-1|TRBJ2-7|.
TGTGCCAGCAGTGAATTTGGACGGTACTCCTACGAGCAGTACTTC
CASSEFGRYSYEQYF
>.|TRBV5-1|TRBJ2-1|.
TGCGCCAGCAGCTTGGACGGGAGATCGGACAATGAGCAGTTCTTC
CASSLDGRSDNEQFF
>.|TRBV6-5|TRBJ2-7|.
TGTGCCAGCAGTTACTACGGGAGCTCCTACGAGCAGTACTTC
CASSYYGSSYEQYF
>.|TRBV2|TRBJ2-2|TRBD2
TGTGCCAGCAGTTTTGGGCTAGCGGGAAACACCGGGGAGCTGTTTTTT
CASSFGLAGNTGELFF
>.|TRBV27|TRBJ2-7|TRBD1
TGTGCCAGCAGTTTATCAAGGTGGGACAGCTCCTACGAGCAGTACTTC
CASSLSRWDSSYEQYF
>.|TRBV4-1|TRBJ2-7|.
TGCGCCAGCAGCCAACCCGGCAGCTTGACCTACGAGCAGTACTTC
CASSQPGSLTYEQYF
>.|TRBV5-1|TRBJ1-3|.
TGCGCCAGCAGCTTCGAGGCGAGTCAGTCTACCGGAAACACCATATATTTT
CASSFEASQSTGNTIYF
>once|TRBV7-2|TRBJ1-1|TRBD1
TGTGCCAGCAGCGACCAGACAGGGCGGGACACTGAAGCTTTCTTT
CASSDQTGRDTEAFF
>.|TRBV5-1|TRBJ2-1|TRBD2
TGCGCCAGCAGGTATTGGCAGCGGGGAGACAATGAGCAGTTCTTC
CASRYWQRGDNEQFF
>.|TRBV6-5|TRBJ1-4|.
TGTGCCAGCAGGATACGATCAGGGGAAAAACTGTTTTTT
CASRIRSGEKLFF
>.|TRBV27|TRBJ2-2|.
TGTGCCAGCAGTTTATACCTCGGGGAGCTGTTTTTT
CASSLYLGELFF